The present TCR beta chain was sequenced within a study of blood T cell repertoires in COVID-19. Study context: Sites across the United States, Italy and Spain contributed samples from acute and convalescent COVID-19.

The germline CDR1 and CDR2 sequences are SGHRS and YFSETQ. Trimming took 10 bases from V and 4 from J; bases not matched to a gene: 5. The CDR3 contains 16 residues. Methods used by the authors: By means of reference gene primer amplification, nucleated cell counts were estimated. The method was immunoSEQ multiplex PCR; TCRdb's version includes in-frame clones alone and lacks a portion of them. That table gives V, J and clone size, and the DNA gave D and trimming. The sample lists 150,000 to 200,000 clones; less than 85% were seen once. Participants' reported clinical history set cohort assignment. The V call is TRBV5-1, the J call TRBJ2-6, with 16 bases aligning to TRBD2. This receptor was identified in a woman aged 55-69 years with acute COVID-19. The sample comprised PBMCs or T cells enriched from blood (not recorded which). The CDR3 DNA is TGCGCCCACGGGACTAGCGGGAGGGGCGGGGCCAACGTCCTGACTTTC. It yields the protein CAHGTSGRGGANVLTF. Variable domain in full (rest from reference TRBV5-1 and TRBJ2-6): KAGVTQTPRYLIKTRGQQVTLSCSPISGHRSVSWYQQTPGQGLQFLFEYFSETQRNKGNFPGRFSGRQFSNSRSEMNVSTLELGDSALYLCAHGTSGRGGANVLTFGAGSRLTVL.